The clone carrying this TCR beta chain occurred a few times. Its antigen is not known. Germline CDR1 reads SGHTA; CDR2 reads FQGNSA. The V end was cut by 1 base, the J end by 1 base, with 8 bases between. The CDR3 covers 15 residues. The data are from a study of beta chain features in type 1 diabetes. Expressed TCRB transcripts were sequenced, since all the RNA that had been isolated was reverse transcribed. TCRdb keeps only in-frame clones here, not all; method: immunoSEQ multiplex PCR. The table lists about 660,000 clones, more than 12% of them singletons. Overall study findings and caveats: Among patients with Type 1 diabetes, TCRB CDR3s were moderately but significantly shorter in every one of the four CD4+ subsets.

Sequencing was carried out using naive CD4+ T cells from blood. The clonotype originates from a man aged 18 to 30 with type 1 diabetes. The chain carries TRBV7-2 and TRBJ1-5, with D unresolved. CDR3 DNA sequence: TGTGCCAGCAGCTTAGGGTCCAGGAGCAATCAGCCCCAGCATTTT. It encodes CASSLGSRSNQPQHF.